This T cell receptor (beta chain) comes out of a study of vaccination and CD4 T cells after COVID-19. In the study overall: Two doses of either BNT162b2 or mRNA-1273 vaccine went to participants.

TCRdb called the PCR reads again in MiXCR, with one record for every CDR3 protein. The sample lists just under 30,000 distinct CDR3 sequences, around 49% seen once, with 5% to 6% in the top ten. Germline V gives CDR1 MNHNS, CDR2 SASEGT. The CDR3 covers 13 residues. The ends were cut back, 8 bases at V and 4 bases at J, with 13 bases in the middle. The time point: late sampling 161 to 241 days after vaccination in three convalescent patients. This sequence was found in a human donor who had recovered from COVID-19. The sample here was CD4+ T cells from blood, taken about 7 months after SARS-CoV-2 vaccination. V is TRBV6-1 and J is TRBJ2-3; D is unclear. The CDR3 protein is CASHAPPPDTQYF. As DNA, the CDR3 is TGTGCCAGCCACGCCCCCCCCCCAGATACGCAGTATTTT.